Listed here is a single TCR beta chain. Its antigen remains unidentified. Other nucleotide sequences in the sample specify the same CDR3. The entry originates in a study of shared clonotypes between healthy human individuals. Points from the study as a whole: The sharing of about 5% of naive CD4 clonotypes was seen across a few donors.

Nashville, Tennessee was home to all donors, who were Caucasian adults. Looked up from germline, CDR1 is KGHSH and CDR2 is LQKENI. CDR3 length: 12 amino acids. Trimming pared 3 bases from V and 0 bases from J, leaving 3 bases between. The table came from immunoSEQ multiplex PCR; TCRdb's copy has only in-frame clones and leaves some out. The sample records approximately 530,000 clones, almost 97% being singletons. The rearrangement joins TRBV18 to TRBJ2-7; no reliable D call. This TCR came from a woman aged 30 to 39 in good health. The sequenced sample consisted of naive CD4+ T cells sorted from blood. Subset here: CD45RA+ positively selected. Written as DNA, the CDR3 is TGTGCCAGCTCACCTGCCTCCTACGAGCAGTACTTC. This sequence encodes CASSPASYEQYF. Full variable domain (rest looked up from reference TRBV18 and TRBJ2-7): NAGVMQNPRHLVRRRGQEARLRCSPMKGHSHVYWYRQLPEEGLKFMVYLQKENIIDESGMPKERFSAEFPKEGPSILRIQQVVRGDSAAYFCASSPASYEQYFGPGTRLTVT.